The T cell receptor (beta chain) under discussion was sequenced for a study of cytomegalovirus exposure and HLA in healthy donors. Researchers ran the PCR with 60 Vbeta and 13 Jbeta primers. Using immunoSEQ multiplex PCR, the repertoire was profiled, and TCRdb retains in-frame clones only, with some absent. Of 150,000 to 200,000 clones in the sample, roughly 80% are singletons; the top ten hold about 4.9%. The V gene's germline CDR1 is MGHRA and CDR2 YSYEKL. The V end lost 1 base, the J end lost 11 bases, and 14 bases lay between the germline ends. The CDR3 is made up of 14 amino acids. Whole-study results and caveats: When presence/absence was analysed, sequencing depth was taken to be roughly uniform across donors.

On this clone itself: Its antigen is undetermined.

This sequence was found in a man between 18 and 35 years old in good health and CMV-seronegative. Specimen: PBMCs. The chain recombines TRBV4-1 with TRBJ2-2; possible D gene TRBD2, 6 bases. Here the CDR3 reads CASSQVSGTGELFF. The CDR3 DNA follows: TGCGCCAGCAGCCAAGTATCAGGGACTGGAGAGCTGTTTTTT.